These 28 T cell receptor beta chains were sequenced from one sample in a study of CD4 T cells in relation to SARS-CoV-2 and coronaviruses. The method was immunoSEQ multiplex PCR; TCRdb's version includes in-frame clones alone and lacks a portion of them. This sample has about 70,000 clones, with around 87% found just once. Before the COVID-19 pandemic, during about 2011-2019, CD4+ T cells were taken from unexposed donors. The sequencing sample was made of memory CD4+ T cells from PBMCs. The receptors shown here come from a human donor in good health.

The J gene is TRBJ1-5, the V gene TRBV27; D is unresolved. With 5 bases removed from V and 2 bases from J, the gap between germline ends came to 4 bases. Germline values: CDR1 MNHEY, CDR2 SMNVEV (reference sequence). This CDR3 region has 12 residues. The CDR3 DNA sequence: TGTGCCAGCAGTACCCGCAATCAGCCCCAGCATTTT. As protein: CASSTRNQPQHF.

The chain is built from TRBV3-1 (or the pseudogene TRBV3-2) and TRBJ2-1; no clear D gene. CDR1 LGHDT and CDR2 YNNKEL come from the germline V gene (reference sequence). Trimming left V 4 bases short and J 13 bases short, with 14 bases between. The CDR3 runs to 12 residues. CDR3: CASSLSDIGQFF. The CDR3 coding sequence is TGTGCCAGCAGCCTGAGCGACATTGGACAGTTCTTC.

CDR3 amino acids: CASSRDPRNEQFF. CDR3 bases: TGCGCCAGCAGCCGGGACCCCCGCAATGAGCAGTTCTTC. The V and J genes are TRBV5-1 and TRBJ2-1, with D possibly called TRBD1 or TRBD2 (5 bases each). This CDR3 has 13 residues. Germline V gives CDR1 SGHRS, CDR2 YFSETQ. Trimming left V 4 bases short and J 6 bases short, with 11 bases between. Supplemented by reference TRBV5-1 and TRBJ2-1, the full variable domain reads KAGVTQTPRYLIKTRGQQVTLSCSPISGHRSVSWYQQTPGQGLQFLFEYFSETQRNKGNFPGRFSGRQFSNSRSEMNVSTLELGDSALYLCASSRDPRNEQFFGPGTRLTVL.

The chain joins TRBV4-3 to TRBJ2-5; maybe TRBD1 (6 bases). V dropped 4 bases and J dropped 2 bases, with 14 bases sitting between them. The germline V gene encodes CDR1 LGHNA and CDR2 YSLEER. The CDR3 is made up of 15 amino acids. The CDR3 loop reads CASSRGPGQQETQYF. The CDR3 region has the DNA TGCGCCAGCAGCCGCGGCCCGGGACAACAAGAGACCCAGTACTTC.

J is TRBJ2-1 and V is TRBV7-9; 8 nucleotides line up with TRBD1. This CDR3 spans 13 amino acids. V was pared by 3 bases and J by 9 bases, with 4 bases of the junction left unmatched. Germline lookup yields CDR1 SEHNR and CDR2 FQNEAQ (reference sequence). CDR3 DNA: TGTGCCAGCAGCTTGGGGACAGGCGGTGAGCAGTTCTTC. Translating gives CASSLGTGGEQFF.

This chain uses TRBV18 with TRBJ1-1; D not certain. This CDR3 spans 13 amino acids. Trimming removed 2 bases from V and 7 bases from J, with 11 bases in between. CDR1 and CDR2 from the germline V gene are KGHSH and LQKENI. The CDR3 sequence is CASSPDRGSEAFF. The CDR3 coding sequence is TGTGCCAGCTCACCAGATAGAGGAAGTGAAGCTTTCTTT. Full variable domain (missing parts from reference TRBV18 and TRBJ1-1): NAGVMQNPRHLVRRRGQEARLRCSPMKGHSHVYWYRQLPEEGLKFMVYLQKENIIDESGMPKERFSAEFPKEGPSILRIQQVVRGDSAAYFCASSPDRGSEAFFGQGTRLTVV.

The chain couples TRBV3-1 (or the pseudogene TRBV3-2) to TRBJ2-7; tentative D call: TRBD1 (5 bases). This CDR3 contains 14 residues. Germline V gene data show CDR1 as LGHDT and CDR2 as YNNKEL (reference sequence). V shed 3 bases and J shed 3 bases, with 12 bases lying between them. The CDR3 loop is CASSHWTNDYEQYF. CDR3 coding DNA: TGTGCCAGCAGCCACTGGACAAATGACTACGAGCAGTACTTC.

J is TRBJ2-7 and V is TRBV3-1 (or the pseudogene TRBV3-2), with D possibly being TRBD1 (5 bases). V lost 10 bases and J lost 2, with 9 bases in between. Germline V lookup: CDR1 LGHDT, CDR2 YNNKEL (reference sequence). The length of the CDR3 is 11 residues. The CDR3 region is CATQGAYEQYF. CDR3 in DNA: TGTGCCACTCAGGGTGCCTACGAGCAGTACTTC.

The chain combines TRBV3-1 (or the pseudogene TRBV3-2) with TRBJ1-2, with TRBD1 identical over 7 bases. The CDR3 is 14 residues long. CDR1 and CDR2 from the germline V gene are LGHDT and YNNKEL (reference sequence). V lost 3 bases and J lost 0; bases outside the gene matches: 1. The CDR3 protein is CASSQGQSNYGYTF. The CDR3 DNA sequence: TGTGCCAGCAGCCAGGGACAGTCTAACTATGGCTACACCTTC.

The V gene is TRBV7-3, the J gene TRBJ2-3; D remains ambiguous. Trimming stripped 3 bases from V and 3 bases from J, with 10 bases between. This CDR3 spans 14 amino acids. Germline lookup yields CDR1 SGHTA and CDR2 FQGTGA. The CDR3 loop reads CASSLMHTTDTQYF. The CDR3 DNA follows: TGTGCCAGCAGCTTGATGCACACTACAGATACGCAGTATTTT. Full variable domain (remainder filled in from reference TRBV7-3 and TRBJ2-3): GAGVSQTPSNKVTEKGKYVELRCDPISGHTALYWYRQSLGQGPEFLIYFQGTGAADDSGLPNDRFFAVRPEGSVSTLKIQRTERGDSAVYLCASSLMHTTDTQYFGPGTRLTVL.

This clone is a singleton in its sample. The chain links TRBV15 to TRBJ1-1; possibly TRBD1 for D (5 bases). V lost 3 bases and J 0 bases, leaving 20 bases between the germline ends. The germline V gene has CDR1 LNHNV and CDR2 YYDKDF (reference sequence). This CDR3 has 18 residues. The CDR3 reads CATSRGTGGRYMNTEAFF. The CDR3 region has the DNA TGTGCCACCAGCAGGGGGACGGGGGGACGTTACATGAACACTGAAGCTTTCTTT. The full variable domain, in which reference TRBV15 and TRBJ1-1 provide the parts outside the CDR3, is DAMVIQNPRYQVTQFGKPVTLSCSQTLNHNVMYWYQQKSSQAPKLLFHYYDKDFNNEADTPDNFQSRRPNTSFCFLDIRSPGLGDTAMYLCATSRGTGGRYMNTEAFFGQGTRLTVV.

The rearrangement links TRBV5-6 to TRBJ1-2; a possible D gene is TRBD1 (5 bases). Trimming cost V 0 bases and J 6 bases, with 12 bases left between them. This CDR3 is 14 amino acids long. Germline loops: CDR1 SGHDT, CDR2 YYEEEE. CDR3 sequence (DNA): TGTGCCAGCAGCTTGGGAAGCAGGGCTAATGGCTACACCTTC. Translation: CASSLGSRANGYTF.

The chain employs TRBV10-3 and TRBJ1-1, with 7 bases that match TRBD1. J gave up 5 bases and V 0 bases, and 3 bases lay outside the gene matches. The germline V gene has CDR1 ENHRY and CDR2 SYGVKD. The CDR3 runs to 14 residues. CDR3 DNA: TGTGCCATCAGTGAGTCAGGGGGCGAGACTGAAGCTTTCTTT. It specifies CAISESGGETEAFF.

This clone was recorded a few times. The rearrangement joins TRBV3-1 (or the pseudogene TRBV3-2) to TRBJ1-6, with D unclear. The germline gives CDR1 LGHDT, CDR2 YNNKEL (reference sequence). The CDR3 has 18 amino acids. The V end was cut by 0 bases, the J end by 4 bases, with 16 bases between. The CDR3 nucleotides read TGTGCCAGCAGCCAAGATCCCCGTCGTCTCGGGTATAATTCACCCCTCCACTTT. Translation gives CASSQDPRRLGYNSPLHF.

The chain links TRBV6-2 or TRBV6-3 to TRBJ2-2; 9 bases line up with TRBD2. The CDR3 is 16 amino acids. Germline assignment: CDR1 MNHEY and CDR2 SVGEGT. The V and J ends lost 5 bases and 6 bases, in that order; junction bases with no gene match: 10. CDR3 nucleotides: TGTGCCAGCAGTCCCCCCAGCGGGGGGCCGTCCGGGGAGCTGTTTTTT. This codes for CASSPPSGGPSGELFF.

V and J are TRBV7-2 and TRBJ1-2; 12 bases match TRBD1. With V trimmed by 3 bases and J by 8 bases, 4 bases remained unmatched. Germline assignment: CDR1 SGHTA and CDR2 FQGNSA. The CDR3 is made up of 14 amino acids. The CDR3 nucleotides read TGTGCCAGCAGCTTGGGACAGGGGGCGAGCGGCTACACCTTC. Its translation is CASSLGQGASGYTF.

V gene TRBV9 combines with J gene TRBJ2-3, with a possible D match to TRBD2 (5 bases). Germline V gene sequence: CDR1 SGDLS, CDR2 YYNGEE. V lost 3 bases to trimming and J lost 0 bases, with 17 bases between them. The CDR3 totals 17 residues. DNA of the CDR3: TGTGCCAGCAGCGCCGGTATATCAGCGGCTAGCACAGATACGCAGTATTTT. It translates to CASSAGISAASTDTQYF.

The J gene is TRBJ2-5, the V gene TRBV2; no reliable D call. Germline lookup yields CDR1 SNHLY and CDR2 FYNNEI. This CDR3 has 12 residues. V lost 2 bases and J lost 4, with 5 bases in between. Here the CDR3 reads CASSEFGETQYF. CDR3 in DNA: TGTGCCAGCAGTGAATTCGGAGAGACCCAGTACTTC.

This chain uses TRBV6-2 or TRBV6-3 with TRBJ2-1; a weak D match, TRBD1 (6 bases). This CDR3 contains 15 residues. The V end was cut by 5 bases, the J end by 2 bases, with 13 bases between. Per germline, CDR1 MNHEY and CDR2 SVGEGT. CDR3 region: CASSLQGPTYNEQFF. The CDR3 nucleotides are TGTGCCAGCAGTCTACAGGGACCAACCTACAATGAGCAGTTCTTC.

This clone was seen a few times. The J gene is TRBJ1-4, the V gene TRBV9; TRBD1 matches 11 bases. This CDR3 spans 16 amino acids. CDR1 is SGDLS and CDR2 is YYNGEE in the germline V gene. After removal of 1 base from V and 7 bases from J, the junction contained 6 bases not matched to a gene. CDR3 DNA: TGTGCCAGCAGCGTACGAGGACAGGGGGCGATTGAAAAACTGTTTTTT. Translating gives CASSVRGQGAIEKLFF.

The chain links TRBV15 to TRBJ1-1; a weak D match, TRBD1 (6 bases). V gave up 3 bases and J gave up 1 base, with 9 bases separating them. CDR3 length equals 14 residues. The germline V gene has CDR1 LNHNV and CDR2 YYDKDF (reference sequence). The CDR3 nucleotides are TGTGCCACCAGCAGCGACAGGAGGAACACTGAAGCTTTCTTT. Encoded protein: CATSSDRRNTEAFF. Supplemented by reference TRBV15 and TRBJ1-1, the full variable domain reads DAMVIQNPRYQVTQFGKPVTLSCSQTLNHNVMYWYQQKSSQAPKLLFHYYDKDFNNEADTPDNFQSRRPNTSFCFLDIRSPGLGDTAMYLCATSSDRRNTEAFFGQGTRLTVV.

This clone was found a few times. This chain connects TRBV9 to TRBJ2-7; unclear D gene. The CDR3 totals 13 residues. Germline V gene lookup returns CDR1 SGDLS and CDR2 YYNGEE. With 0 bases removed from V and 4 bases from J, the gap between germline ends came to 8 bases. The CDR3 bases are TGTGCCAGCAGCGTAGGTGGAGTTTACGAGCAGTACTTC. Encoded protein: CASSVGGVYEQYF.

This rearrangement joins TRBV3-1 (or the pseudogene TRBV3-2) to TRBJ2-1; 15 bases are a match to TRBD2. The CDR3 consists of 17 residues. From germline, CDR1 is LGHDT and CDR2 YNNKEL (reference sequence). V lost 6 bases and J lost 5; bases outside the gene matches: 8. CDR3 loop: CASRRTSGGGHNNEQFF. DNA for the CDR3: TGTGCCAGCAGGCGGACTAGCGGGGGGGGCCACAACAATGAGCAGTTCTTC.

The V call is TRBV5-1, the J call TRBJ2-7, with D unresolved. This CDR3 has 18 residues. CDR1 and CDR2 (germline): SGHRS, YFSETQ. The V end was cut by 0 bases, the J end by 3 bases, with 22 bases between. The CDR3 nucleotides read TGCGCCAGCAGCTTGGTCTTTTTGGCTCGCGATAATAGCTACGAGCAGTACTTC. Amino acids: CASSLVFLARDNSYEQYF. The full variable domain, its missing parts supplied by reference TRBV5-1 and TRBJ2-7, is KAGVTQTPRYLIKTRGQQVTLSCSPISGHRSVSWYQQTPGQGLQFLFEYFSETQRNKGNFPGRFSGRQFSNSRSEMNVSTLELGDSALYLCASSLVFLARDNSYEQYFGPGTRLTVT.

The rearrangement joins TRBV28 to TRBJ1-3; the D is unclear. From germline, CDR1 is MDHEN and CDR2 SYDVKM. Trimming left V 6 bases short and J 2 bases short, with 14 bases between. This CDR3 has 15 amino acids. CDR3 amino acids: CASSLSPVAGNTIYF. The CDR3 nucleotides read TGTGCCAGCAGCCTTAGCCCAGTGGCTGGAAACACCATATATTTT. Drawing the rest from reference TRBV28 and TRBJ1-3, the complete variable domain is DVKVTQSSRYLVKRTGEKVFLECVQDMDHENMFWYRQDPGLGLRLIYFSYDVKMKEKGDIPEGYSVSREKKERFSLILESASTNQTSMYLCASSLSPVAGNTIYFGEGSWLTVV.

V is TRBV18 and J is TRBJ1-3; TRBD1 is a possible D gene (6 bases). Germline CDR1 KGHSH, CDR2 LQKENI. V was shortened by 2 bases and J by 4 bases, with 12 bases between the two germline ends. The CDR3 runs to 15 residues. CDR3 DNA: TGTGCCAGCTCACCATCGGACAGCCGGGGAAACACCATATATTTT. Translating gives CASSPSDSRGNTIYF.

This chain connects TRBV6-5 to TRBJ2-7; D might be TRBD1 (6 bases). Between the trimmed V and J ends, which lost 6 bases and 1 base, there was a span of 10 bases. The CDR3 length is 13 residues. Germline values: CDR1 MNHEY, CDR2 SVGAGI. DNA for the CDR3: TGTGCCAGCAGACGGACAGTATCCTACGAGCAGTACTTC. It specifies CASRRTVSYEQYF.

This sequence joins TRBV4-1 and TRBJ1-2; D is undetermined. The CDR3 sequence is 12 residues long. V shed 0 bases and J shed 7 bases, with 6 bases lying between them. Germline V gives CDR1 MGHRA, CDR2 YSYEKL. In nucleotides, the CDR3 is TGCGCCAGCAGCCAAGAGTCGTTTGGCTACACCTTC. Its protein is CASSQESFGYTF.